The 26 T cell receptor beta chains given below trace back to one sample, sequenced in a study of cytomegalovirus exposure and HLA in healthy donors. The PCR used 60 Vbeta and 13 Jbeta primers. Sequencing used immunoSEQ multiplex PCR; TCRdb keeps in-frame clones, though not all of them. The table lists about 110,000 clones, around 70% of them singletons. The specimen sequenced was PBMCs. These receptors all come from a woman aged 70-85 years in good health and CMV-seropositive.

CDR3 region: CASRPTGTGSPLHF. The DNA of the CDR3 is TGTGCCAGCAGACCTACAGGAACCGGTTCACCCCTCCACTTT. This chain connects TRBV7-2 to TRBJ1-6, with TRBD1 as a possible D gene (5 bases). Trimming left V 6 bases short and J 9 bases short, with 15 bases between. The length of the CDR3 is 14 residues. Germline CDR1 is SGHTA and CDR2 is FQGNSA.

This clone has a single count. The chain joins TRBV6-1 to TRBJ1-6; D possibly corresponds to TRBD1 (6 bases). Germline lookup yields CDR1 MNHNS and CDR2 SASEGT. Trimming stripped 9 bases from V and 11 bases from J, with 14 bases between. This CDR3 comprises 12 residues. The CDR3 reads CASQTGTTPLHF. The CDR3 DNA follows: TGTGCCAGTCAGACAGGCACTACACCCCTCCACTTT.

This chain uses TRBV7-8 with TRBJ2-1; TRBD2 aligns across 10 bases. Germline CDR1 SGHVS, CDR2 FQNEAQ. The J segment lost 8 bases and the V segment lost 0 bases, leaving 4 bases of the junction unmatched. The CDR3 extends over 15 amino acids. CDR3 coding DNA: TGTGCCAGCAGCTTAGCCCTAGCGGGGGAGTATGAGCAGTTCTTC. As protein: CASSLALAGEYEQFF.

This chain joins TRBV15 and TRBJ1-2, with D possibly matching TRBD1 (5 bases). The CDR3 length is 16 residues. The V end was cut by 5 bases, the J end by 7 bases, with 23 bases between. Germline assignment: CDR1 LNHNV and CDR2 YYDKDF (reference sequence). The CDR3, as DNA: TGTGCCACCAGCGGGCAGGAGACCATTGGGGCTGTTGGCTACACCTTC. Its protein product is CATSGQETIGAVGYTF.

This chain connects TRBV7-3 to TRBJ2-3; TRBD2 agrees at 14 bases. CDR3 length: 18 residues. Trimming removed 0 bases from V and 3 bases from J; junction bases left unmatched: 5. The germline V gene has CDR1 SGHTA and CDR2 FQGTGA. DNA for the CDR3: TGTGCCAGCAGCTTAACGGCCGGACTAGCGGGGGGAACAGATACGCAGTATTTT. It is translated as CASSLTAGLAGGTDTQYF.

CDR3 sequence (DNA): TGTGCCAGCCTAAAGACGGGAAGCTCCTACGAGCAGTACTTC. Amino acids: CASLKTGSSYEQYF. The chain combines TRBV6-6 with TRBJ2-7; D might be TRBD2 (5 bases). Trimming cost V 8 bases and J 0 bases, with 14 bases left between them. There are 14 residues in the CDR3. Looked up from germline, CDR1 is MNHNY and CDR2 is SVGAGI (reference sequence).

This rearrangement joins TRBV11-3 to TRBJ2-1; 7 bases map to TRBD2. V shed 5 bases and J 5 bases; nucleotides not matched to a gene: 9. This CDR3 has 15 residues. CDR1 and CDR2 from the germline V gene are SGHNT and YENEEA. The CDR3 protein is CASSAPRAGDNEQFF. The CDR3 DNA sequence: TGTGCCAGCAGCGCCCCCAGGGCGGGGGACAATGAGCAGTTCTTC.

V gene TRBV20-1 combines with J gene TRBJ1-2; the D gene is possibly TRBD1 (5 bases). Germline CDR1 reads DFQATT; CDR2 reads SNEGSKA (reference sequence). This CDR3 has 11 residues. V was pared by 8 bases and J by 1 base, with 8 bases between. CDR3 protein: CSSGHNYGYTF. For the CDR3, the DNA is TGCAGTTCCGGACATAACTATGGCTACACCTTC.

The gene calls are TRBV18 and TRBJ2-7; TRBD2 agrees at 9 bases. CDR1 is KGHSH and CDR2 is LQKENI in the germline V gene. Trimming took 4 bases from V and 6 from J; bases not matched to a gene: 10. This CDR3 is 15 amino acids long. CDR3 loop: CASSQGPRGGPEQYF. CDR3 coding DNA: TGTGCCAGCTCACAGGGTCCGCGGGGGGGCCCCGAGCAGTACTTC.

The rearrangement joins TRBV7-6 to TRBJ2-4; 11 bases match TRBD2. CDR3 size: 15 residues. V trimming: 1 base; J trimming: 5 bases; junction bases outside the gene matches: 1. Per germline, CDR1 SGHVS and CDR2 FNYEAQ. The CDR3 region has the DNA TGTGCCAGCAGCTTAGAACTAGCGGGGGAAAACATTCAGTACTTC. Its protein is CASSLELAGENIQYF.

This sequence joins TRBV18 and TRBJ1-2; 11 bases agree with TRBD1. V lost 3 bases to trimming and J lost 5 bases; unmatched junction nucleotides: 2. The germline V gene encodes CDR1 KGHSH and CDR2 LQKENI. CDR3 length: 14 residues. CDR3 sequence reads: CASSPDRGHYGYTF. CDR3 coding DNA: TGTGCCAGCTCACCGGACAGGGGGCATTATGGCTACACCTTC.

This clone occurred a few times. The chain links TRBV11-2 to TRBJ1-4; D is unclear. The CDR3 totals 18 residues. Trimming shortened V by 2 bases and J by 0 bases, and 16 bases separated the two germline ends. Looked up from germline, CDR1 is SGHAT and CDR2 is FQNNGV. The CDR3 sequence: CASSLSAFGVTTNEKLFF. The CDR3 DNA sequence: TGTGCCAGCAGCTTAAGCGCCTTCGGGGTAACAACTAATGAAAAACTGTTTTTT.

The chain couples TRBV2 to TRBJ1-2; D not certain. The V and J ends lost 8 bases and 8 bases respectively, with 15 bases between them. This CDR3 has 12 residues. Germline V CDR1 and CDR2: SNHLY, FYNNEI. The CDR3 DNA follows: TGTGCCAGCTTCGGCCGGGTTAGGGGCTACACCTTC. Translation gives CASFGRVRGYTF.

V gene TRBV14 combines with J gene TRBJ1-6; maybe TRBD1 (5 bases). Germline CDR1 reads SGHDN; CDR2 reads FVKESK. Trimming removed 4 bases at V and 7 bases at J, with 8 bases between. The CDR3 is 13 amino acids. This chain's CDR3 is CASSPSGNSPLHF. The CDR3 region has the DNA TGTGCCAGCAGCCCGTCAGGGAATTCACCCCTCCACTTT.

This clone was seen ten or more times. The J gene is TRBJ1-5, the V gene TRBV25-1; D not certain. The V gene's germline CDR1 is MGHDK and CDR2 SYGVNS. V gave up 3 bases and J gave up 4 bases, with 4 bases separating them. This CDR3 spans 12 amino acids. The CDR3 bases are TGTGCCAGCAGTGACGGGAATCAGCCCCAGCATTTT. This sequence encodes CASSDGNQPQHF.

The V gene is TRBV7-8, the J gene TRBJ1-2; D perhaps matches TRBD1 (5 bases). CDR3 length: 16 amino acids. Germline CDR1 is SGHVS and CDR2 is FQNEAQ. Trimming pared 4 bases from V and 0 bases from J, leaving 15 bases between. CDR3 DNA sequence: TGTGCCAGCAGCTCGACCCCGGGGGGGACTAACTATGGCTACACCTTC. Protein sequence: CASSSTPGGTNYGYTF.

This CDR3 reads CASSLVSGMAQETQYF. Written as DNA, the CDR3 is TGCGCCAGCAGCCTAGTTTCGGGGATGGCACAAGAGACCCAGTACTTC. The chain combines TRBV4-3 with TRBJ2-5; D perhaps matches TRBD2 (5 bases). Germline CDR1 is LGHNA and CDR2 is YSLEER. V lost 4 bases and J lost 2, with 17 bases in between. There are 16 residues in the CDR3.

This clone was recorded a few times. The chain uses TRBV7-6 and TRBJ2-7, with D possibly TRBD2 on 5 matching bases. The CDR3 has 15 amino acids. Trimming took off 1 base at V and 0 bases at J, with 10 bases between the two ends. In germline, CDR1 is SGHVS, CDR2 FNYEAQ. CDR3 DNA sequence: TGTGCCAGCAGCTTAGAGGGAGTTTCCTCCTACGAGCAGTACTTC. Translating it yields CASSLEGVSSYEQYF. Full variable domain (rest looked up from reference TRBV7-6 and TRBJ2-7): GAGVSQSPRYKVTKRGQDVALRCDPISGHVSLYWYRQALGQGPEFLTYFNYEAQQDKSGLPNDRFSAERPEGSISTLTIQRTEQRDSAMYRCASSLEGVSSYEQYFGPGTRLTVT.

The chain uses TRBV5-8 and TRBJ2-7; no firm D call. Trimming took 4 bases from V and 5 from J, leaving 7 bases between them. This CDR3 has 11 residues. Germline CDR1 SGHTS, CDR2 YDEGEE. The CDR3 DNA follows: TGTGCCAGCAGCCTCCGTAACGAGCAGTACTTC. It codes for CASSLRNEQYF.

The V call is TRBV2, the J call TRBJ2-7; 12 bases fit TRBD2. The trim removed 8 bases at V and 2 bases at J, leaving 4 bases unmatched. CDR1 SNHLY and CDR2 FYNNEI come from the germline V gene. CDR3 length: 14 amino acids. The CDR3 sequence is CASGGLAGPYEQYF. The CDR3 region has the DNA TGTGCCAGCGGAGGACTAGCGGGGCCCTACGAGCAGTACTTC.

This clone was observed a few times. The J gene is TRBJ2-1, the V gene TRBV30; D is ambiguous. Germline CDR1 GTSNPN, CDR2 SVGIG (reference sequence). CDR3 size: 11 residues. V lost 1 base and J lost 10, with 8 bases in between. In nucleotides, the CDR3 is TGTGCCTGGAGTGAAATACACGAGCAGTTCTTC. Translation: CAWSEIHEQFF.

V usage is TRBV5-8 and J usage is TRBJ2-7; 7 nucleotides agree with TRBD1. The V gene's germline CDR1 is SGHTS and CDR2 YDEGEE. This CDR3 is built from 14 residues. V was pared by 4 bases and J by 4 bases, with 8 bases of the junction left unmatched. The CDR3 DNA follows: TGTGCCAGCAGCCCCCGGGACAGACCATACGAGCAGTACTTC. Translating gives CASSPRDRPYEQYF.

CDR3 sequence reads: CASSLAGQGPYEQYF. CDR3 nucleotide sequence: TGTGCCAGCAGCTTAGCCGGACAGGGGCCCTACGAGCAGTACTTC. The chain uses TRBV7-9 and TRBJ2-7; 9 bases map to TRBD1. There are 15 residues in the CDR3. Germline V gives CDR1 SEHNR, CDR2 FQNEAQ (reference sequence). With 0 bases clipped from V and 2 bases from J, the junction kept 2 bases outside the gene matches.

There are a few counts of this clone. This rearrangement joins TRBV21-1 to TRBJ2-2; the table assigns TRBD2, which was not confirmed against the DNA. TRBV21-1 is listed as a pseudogene. This CDR3 contains 15 residues. CDR3 sequence reads: CASSNPSGGTGELFF. The DNA for the CDR3 is TGTGCCAGCAGCAATCCTAGCGGGGGCACCGGGGAGCTGTTTTTT.

The V and J genes are TRBV12-1 and TRBJ1-1. TRBV12-1 is a known pseudogene. The CDR3 totals 15 residues. DNA of the CDR3: TGTGCCAGCAGCTTTGGCGGGGGATTTTACACTGAAGCTTTCTTT. Encoded protein: CASSFGGGFYTEAFF.

CDR3 amino acids: CASTRTGGSGQPQHF. The CDR3 coding sequence is TGTGCCAGCACCCGGACAGGGGGAAGTGGTCAGCCCCAGCATTTT. The chain is built from TRBV2 and TRBJ1-5, with 10 bases aligning to TRBD1. Germline CDR1 and CDR2: SNHLY and FYNNEI. CDR3 length: 15 residues. Trimming at V came to 7 bases and at J to 6 bases, leaving 9 bases not matched to a gene.